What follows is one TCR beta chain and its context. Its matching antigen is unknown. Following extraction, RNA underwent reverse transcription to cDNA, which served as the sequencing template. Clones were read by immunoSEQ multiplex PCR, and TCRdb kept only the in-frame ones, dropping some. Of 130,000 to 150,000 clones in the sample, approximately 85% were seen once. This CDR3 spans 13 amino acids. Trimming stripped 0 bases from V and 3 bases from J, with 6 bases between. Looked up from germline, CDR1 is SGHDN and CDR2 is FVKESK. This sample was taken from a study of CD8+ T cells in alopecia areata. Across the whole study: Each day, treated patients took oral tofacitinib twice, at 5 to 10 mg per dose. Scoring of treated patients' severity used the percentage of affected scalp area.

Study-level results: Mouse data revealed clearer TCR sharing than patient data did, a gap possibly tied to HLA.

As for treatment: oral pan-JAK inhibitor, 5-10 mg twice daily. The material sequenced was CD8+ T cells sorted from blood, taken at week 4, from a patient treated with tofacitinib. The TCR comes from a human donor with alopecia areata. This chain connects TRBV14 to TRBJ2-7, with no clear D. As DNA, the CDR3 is TGTGCCAGCAGCCAAGATTTGGACTACGAGCAGTACTTC. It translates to CASSQDLDYEQYF.